Detailed here is one T cell receptor (beta chain). Its target is not known. Losses at the gene ends were 4 bases for V and 2 bases for J; bases not matched to a gene: 5. The CDR3 runs to 15 residues. Germline V gene data show CDR1 as MNHEY and CDR2 as SMNVEV (reference sequence). The record originates from a study of T-cell reconstitution after alpha-beta-depleted transplantation in children. Whole-study findings and limits: TCRbeta diversity was high at day 60 in some patients (a result of surviving recipient T cells and thymic progenitors).

Preparation of the TCRbeta library used unique molecular identifiers. MiXCR, run by TCRdb on the PCR reads, gives a single entry per CDR3 protein. The repertoire holds some 840,000 distinct CDR3 sequences, approximately 15% seen once, with about 5% in the top ten. The chain has TRBV27 and TRBJ2-7; 10 bases agree with TRBD2. This clonotype originated in a male patient younger than 18 who had a stem cell transplant for acute lymphoblastic leukemia, so the T cells may come from the graft donor. The starting material was PBMCs, mostly from graft donor cells, obtained 360 days after TCRalphabeta/CD19-depleted stem cell transplant. CDR3 nucleotides: TGTGCCAGCAGTTCCGGGACTAGCGTGACCTACGAGCAGTACTTC. It codes for CASSSGTSVTYEQYF.